A single sample is the source of the 31 T cell receptor beta chains below, sequenced in a study of brain T cells in children with intractable seizures. The protocol was immunoSEQ multiplex PCR, while the TCRdb copy is restricted to in-frame clones and leaves out a portion. The sample gives tens of thousands of clones, under 95% of which show up once; approximately 1.5% is in the top ten. The source material was peripheral blood, sampled at surgery. These receptors were taken from a boy younger than two with tuberous sclerosis and intractable seizures.

This clone was picked up one time. V is TRBV19 and J is TRBJ2-7; 10 bases are shared with TRBD1. Trimming removed 3 bases from V and 2 bases from J; junction bases left unmatched: 4. The CDR3 runs to 15 residues. The germline V gene has CDR1 LNHDA and CDR2 SQIVND (reference sequence). The chain's CDR3 is CASSMGTGAPYEQYF. CDR3 sequence (DNA): TGTGCCAGTAGTATGGGGACAGGGGCTCCCTACGAGCAGTACTTC.

The chain has TRBV6-6 and TRBJ1-2; maybe TRBD1 (5 bases). Trimming shortened V by 2 bases and J by 6 bases, and 13 bases separated the two germline ends. CDR3 size: 14 residues. Germline CDR1 MNHNY, CDR2 SVGAGI (reference sequence). CDR3 coding DNA: TGTGCCAGCAGTTACGCGGGACTCGTCGATGGCTACACCTTC. Protein sequence: CASSYAGLVDGYTF.

The genes are TRBV18 and TRBJ2-1; D is possibly TRBD1 or TRBD2 (6 bases each). Germline V CDR1 and CDR2: KGHSH, LQKENI. The CDR3 is made up of 15 amino acids. V lost 3 bases and J 7 bases, leaving 16 bases between the germline ends. The CDR3 here is CASSPTGGPWNEQFF. The CDR3 DNA reads as TGTGCCAGCTCACCGACCGGGGGCCCATGGAATGAGCAGTTCTTC.

The J gene is TRBJ1-6, the V gene TRBV5-1; 10 nucleotides agree with TRBD1. V trimming: 4 bases; J trimming: 4 bases; junction bases outside the gene matches: 2. CDR3 length: 15 amino acids. Looked up from germline, CDR1 is SGHRS and CDR2 is YFSETQ. CDR3 region: CASSTDRGYNSPLHF. The CDR3 nucleotides are TGCGCCAGCAGCACGGACAGGGGGTATAATTCACCCCTCCACTTT.

CDR3 nucleotides: TGTGCCAGCAGTAGACTAGCGGGGGAGAACACCGGGGAGCTGTTTTTT. Translating gives CASSRLAGENTGELFF. The chain joins TRBV11-3 to TRBJ2-2; 12 positions match TRBD2. CDR1 is SGHNT and CDR2 is YENEEA in the germline V gene. Trimming at V came to 6 bases and at J to 1 base, leaving 3 bases not matched to a gene. CDR3 size: 16 residues.

J is TRBJ1-3 and V is TRBV11-2; D gene ambiguous. In germline, CDR1 is SGHAT, CDR2 FQNNGV. V was pared by 6 bases and J by 0 bases, with 15 bases between. This CDR3 has 16 residues. CDR3 nucleotides: TGTGCCAGCAGTCTCTTAAGTGCACCCTCTGGAAACACCATATATTTT. Translated, it gives CASSLLSAPSGNTIYF.

This rearrangement joins TRBV2 to TRBJ2-1, with a possible D match to TRBD1 (6 bases). Germline CDR1 SNHLY, CDR2 FYNNEI. The V end lost 7 bases, the J end lost 8 bases, and 12 bases lay between the germline ends. The CDR3 runs to 12 residues. The CDR3 reads CASNRDNDEQFF. Written as DNA, the CDR3 is TGTGCCAGCAATCGGGACAACGATGAGCAGTTCTTC. The whole variable domain, remainder taken from reference TRBV2 and TRBJ2-1, is EPEVTQTPSHQVTQMGQEVILRCVPISNHLYFYWYRQILGQKVEFLVSFYNNEISEKSEIFDDQFSVERPDGSNFTLKIRSTKLEDSAMYFCASNRDNDEQFFGPGTRLTVL.

Written as DNA, the CDR3 is TGTGCCAGTAGTATAGTTCGGACCTACGCCCTGAAATATAGCAATCAGCCCCAGCATTTT. Protein sequence: CASSIVRTYALKYSNQPQHF. The V gene is TRBV19, the J gene TRBJ1-5; D is unclear. Trimming took off 1 base at V and 0 bases at J, with 22 bases between the two ends. Germline lookup yields CDR1 LNHDA and CDR2 SQIVND (reference sequence). CDR3 size: 20 residues.

The count of this clone is one. The chain carries TRBV14 and TRBJ1-1; TRBD1 matches 12 bases. This CDR3 has 15 residues. Germline values: CDR1 SGHDN, CDR2 FVKESK. J lost 7 bases, V lost 6 bases, and 9 bases had no gene match. Written as DNA, the CDR3 is TGTGCCAGCAGTTGGGACAGGGGGCCGGAGTTTGAAGCTTTCTTT. As protein: CASSWDRGPEFEAFF.

Only one count was recorded for this clone. The rearrangement uses TRBV24-1 and TRBJ1-5; D might be TRBD1 (6 bases). Between the trimmed V and J ends, which lost 0 bases and 6 bases, there was a span of 8 bases. Germline V lookup: CDR1 KGHDR, CDR2 SFDVKD. The CDR3 consists of 14 residues. This CDR3 is CATSDLQGGQPQHF. The CDR3 nucleotides are TGTGCCACCAGTGATTTGCAAGGGGGTCAGCCCCAGCATTTT.

The genes are TRBV19 and TRBJ2-1; the D call may be TRBD1 or TRBD2 (6 bases each). CDR3 size: 17 residues. Germline V CDR1 and CDR2: LNHDA, SQIVND (reference sequence). The V end lost 8 bases, the J end lost 3 bases, and 23 bases lay between the germline ends. Written as DNA, the CDR3 is TGTGCCAGTGGAATAACCGTAGGGGGGATTTTCTACAATGAGCAGTTCTTC. It translates to CASGITVGGIFYNEQFF.

The chain links TRBV19 to TRBJ1-1; D is possibly TRBD1 (5 bases). CDR1 and CDR2 from the germline V gene are LNHDA and SQIVND (reference sequence). The CDR3 runs 11 residues. Trimming took off 6 bases at V and 5 bases at J, with 7 bases between the two ends. CDR3 in amino acids: CASRGETEAFF. The CDR3 region has the DNA TGTGCCAGTAGAGGGGAGACTGAAGCTTTCTTT.

This rearrangement joins TRBV10-1 to TRBJ1-3; TRBD1 agrees at 9 bases. V gave up 3 bases and J gave up 4 bases; unmatched junction bases: 10. Germline V gene data show CDR1 as WNHNN and CDR2 as SYGVQD (reference sequence). This CDR3 is built from 17 residues. CDR3 amino acids: CASSEHAGTGPGNTIYF. CDR3 nucleotide sequence: TGCGCCAGCAGTGAACATGCCGGGACAGGGCCAGGAAACACCATATATTTT.

This sequence joins TRBV11-3 and TRBJ2-2; the D is unclear. V shed 2 bases and J shed 3 bases, with 7 bases lying between them. This CDR3 has 14 amino acids. Germline V gene lookup returns CDR1 SGHNT and CDR2 YENEEA. CDR3 DNA: TGTGCCAGCAGCTTATTGGGTGACACCGGGGAGCTGTTTTTT. Its protein is CASSLLGDTGELFF.

This chain uses TRBV6-6 with TRBJ2-2; D might be TRBD1 or TRBD2, each matching 6 bases. Looked up from germline, CDR1 is MNHNY and CDR2 is SVGAGI (reference sequence). This CDR3 comprises 11 residues. V shed 11 bases and J shed 7 bases, with 11 bases lying between them. CDR3 DNA: TGTGCCCTAGGGGGGCTCGGGGAGCTGTTTTTT. Translation: CALGGLGELFF.

The CDR3 nucleotides read TGTGCCAGCAGAACGGACATCTCCTACGAGCAGTACTTC. Translated: CASRTDISYEQYF. The chain uses TRBV2 and TRBJ2-7, with a tentative D call TRBD1 (5 bases). Germline loops: CDR1 SNHLY, CDR2 FYNNEI. The CDR3 spans 13 residues. V gave up 6 bases and J gave up 0 bases, with 9 bases separating them.

The CDR3 coding sequence is TGTGCCAGCAGCGCCAACCTACGGGCTAGCTCAGATACGCAGTATTTT. Encoded protein: CASSANLRASSDTQYF. J is TRBJ2-3 and V is TRBV9; possibly TRBD2 for D (5 bases). CDR1 and CDR2 (germline): SGDLS, YYNGEE. The CDR3 consists of 16 residues. Deletions cut 3 bases from V and 4 bases from J, with 18 bases between.

The rearrangement joins TRBV19 to TRBJ1-6; D may be TRBD1 (5 bases). The CDR3 loop spans 16 amino acids. Germline V gene sequence: CDR1 LNHDA, CDR2 SQIVND (reference sequence). Trimming cost V 1 base and J 7 bases, with 14 bases left between them. The CDR3 loop reads CASSIVRRGKNSPLHF. CDR3 sequence (DNA): TGTGCCAGTAGTATAGTACGTCGGGGGAAGAATTCACCCCTCCACTTT. The full variable domain, with the rest looked up from reference TRBV19 and TRBJ1-6, is DGGITQSPKYLFRKEGQNVTLSCEQNLNHDAMYWYRQDPGQGLRLIYYSQIVNDFQKGDIAEGYSVSREKKESFPLTVTSAQKNPTAFYLCASSIVRRGKNSPLHFGNGTRLTVT.

The table lists this clone with a few counts. V usage is TRBV4-1 and J usage is TRBJ1-5; D uncertain. The germline CDR1 and CDR2 sequences are MGHRA and YSYEKL. The CDR3 extends over 15 amino acids. The germline V and J ends were trimmed by 1 base and 4 bases, with 11 bases remaining between them. CDR3 sequence: CASSQAPRGNQPQHF. The CDR3, as DNA: TGCGCCAGCAGCCAAGCCCCTCGAGGGAATCAGCCCCAGCATTTT.

This rearrangement joins TRBV10-1 to TRBJ2-2; 11 nucleotides line up with TRBD2. With 2 bases clipped from V and 4 bases from J, the junction kept 6 bases outside the gene matches. Germline V gene lookup returns CDR1 WNHNN and CDR2 SYGVQD (reference sequence). CDR3 length equals 17 residues. The DNA of the CDR3 is TGCGCCAGCAGTGAGGGACTAGCGGGTACGGGCACCGGGGAGCTGTTTTTT. The encoded protein is CASSEGLAGTGTGELFF.

The CDR3 DNA sequence: TGTGCCAGCAGCTCCACCGGGACAGGGGACCTGTATGGCTACACCTTC. This translates into CASSSTGTGDLYGYTF. The chain uses TRBV7-9 and TRBJ1-2; the match to TRBD1 covers 10 bases. Germline CDR1 is SEHNR and CDR2 is FQNEAQ (reference sequence). This CDR3 comprises 16 residues. With V trimmed by 4 bases and J by 5 bases, 10 bases remained unmatched.

The CDR3 region is CASSPTGEETQYF. The CDR3 nucleotides read TGTGCCAGCAGCCCAACAGGGGAAGAGACCCAGTACTTC. This chain uses TRBV16 with TRBJ2-5; 7 bases are a match to TRBD1. The V and J ends lost 4 bases and 3 bases, in that order; junction bases with no gene match: 2. The CDR3 has 13 amino acids. Germline-derived CDR1 and CDR2 are KGHSY and FQNENV.

In regard to this clone: One end of the junction varies from germline; a read error may be responsible. The genes are TRBV7-7 and TRBJ2-7, with 13 nucleotides matching TRBD2. Germline assignment: CDR1 SSHAT and CDR2 FNYEAQ (reference sequence). This CDR3 contains 15 residues. The CDR3 region is CASSPGTSGDYEQYF. In nucleotides, the CDR3 is TGTGCTAGCAGCCCCGGGACTAGCGGGGATTACGAGCAGTACTTC.

In DNA form, the CDR3 reads TGCGCCAGCAGCCAAGACGACAGGAGAGATTCCGGGGAGCTGTTTTTT. Translating gives CASSQDDRRDSGELFF. V is TRBV4-1 and J is TRBJ2-2, with D maybe TRBD1 (6 bases). The CDR3 sequence is 16 residues long. V was shortened by 0 bases and J by 6 bases, with 14 bases between the two germline ends. Per the germline V gene, CDR1 is MGHRA and CDR2 is YSYEKL.

This chain connects TRBV9 to TRBJ2-3; D possibly matches TRBD1 or TRBD2 (6 bases each). CDR3 length: 15 residues. V was pared by 3 bases and J by 8 bases, with 19 bases between. Germline CDR1 SGDLS, CDR2 YYNGEE. The CDR3 region is CASSAGAARGGTQYF. The CDR3 nucleotides are TGTGCCAGCAGCGCGGGGGCGGCTCGTGGTGGTACGCAGTATTTT.

The J gene is TRBJ1-2, the V gene TRBV6-5; D is unclear. The CDR3 has 12 residues. Germline lookup yields CDR1 MNHEY and CDR2 SVGAGI. V lost 9 bases, J lost 0 bases, and 8 bases lay in between. Here the CDR3 reads CASREPNYGYTF. The CDR3 DNA is TGTGCCAGTCGGGAGCCTAACTATGGCTACACCTTC.

This clone was recorded only once. The chain employs TRBV11-2 and TRBJ2-7; D is perhaps TRBD1 (6 bases). This CDR3 has 12 amino acids. Germline V gives CDR1 SGHAT, CDR2 FQNNGV. V was clipped by 3 bases and J by 6 bases, with 9 bases between them. CDR3: CASSLADSEQYF. For the CDR3, the DNA is TGTGCCAGCAGCTTGGCGGACAGCGAGCAGTACTTC.

This chain connects TRBV30 to TRBJ1-4; 12 nucleotides align to TRBD1. Trimming took 5 bases from V and 11 from J; bases not matched to a gene: 6. This CDR3 contains 13 residues. The germline V gene has CDR1 GTSNPN and CDR2 SVGIG (reference sequence). As DNA, the CDR3 is TGTGCCTGGTCGTCGGGACAGGGGGCCAAACTGTTTTTT. Translated: CAWSSGQGAKLFF.

This clone was detected only a few times. The chain links TRBV5-6 to TRBJ1-4, with D unclear. Germline CDR1 SGHDT, CDR2 YYEEEE. Trimming left V 0 bases short and J 10 bases short, with 7 bases between. The CDR3 spans 12 residues. CDR3 protein: CASSLGGLKLFF. The CDR3 DNA reads TGTGCCAGCAGCTTGGGCGGATTAAAACTGTTTTTT. Full variable domain (outside the CDR3, taken from reference TRBV5-6 and TRBJ1-4): DAGVTQSPTHLIKTRGQQVTLRCSPKSGHDTVSWYQQALGQGPQFIFQYYEEEERQRGNFPDRFSGHQFPNYSSELNVNALLLGDSALYLCASSLGGLKLFFGSGTQLSVL.

This chain joins TRBV6-5 and TRBJ2-1; 7 positions agree with TRBD2. The CDR3 covers 13 residues. V gave up 8 bases and J gave up 3 bases; unmatched junction bases: 4. Germline CDR1 reads MNHEY; CDR2 reads SVGAGI. The CDR3: CASHGGGYNEQFF. The CDR3 bases are TGTGCCAGCCATGGCGGGGGCTACAATGAGCAGTTCTTC.

V usage is TRBV4-1 and J usage is TRBJ1-6; TRBD1 aligns across 7 bases. Germline CDR1 reads MGHRA; CDR2 reads YSYEKL. This CDR3 comprises 17 residues. After removal of 3 bases from V and 7 bases from J, the junction contained 12 bases not matched to a gene. DNA for the CDR3: TGCGCCAGCAGCCATGGAGGAGTCCGGGACAGAAATTCACCCCTCCACTTT. Translating gives CASSHGGVRDRNSPLHF.